A single TCR beta chain is shown here with its context. V lost 2 bases to trimming and J lost 4 bases, with 3 bases between them. The CDR3 loop spans 12 amino acids. Germline-derived CDR1 and CDR2 are LNHDA and SQIVND (reference sequence). The method was immunoSEQ multiplex PCR; TCRdb's version includes in-frame clones alone and lacks a portion of them. Seen here are some 160,000 clones, 85% to 95% observed once, and the top ten hold roughly 8.4%. The data originate from a study of control samples from healthy donors and cancer patients. The chain recombines TRBV19 with TRBJ1-5; D is undetermined. The TCR sequence derives from a woman in her thirties or forties in good health. Sequences were obtained from blood. The CDR3 DNA sequence: TGTGCCAGTAGTATACCAAATCAGCCCCAGCATTTT. Translated: CASSIPNQPQHF.